Listed here are 17 T cell receptor beta chains from one sample, sequenced in a study of cytomegalovirus exposure and HLA in healthy donors. Sequencing was performed with immunoSEQ multiplex PCR; in TCRdb, only in-frame clones are kept and a portion is missing. Altogether fewer than 200,000 clones are present, 65% to 85% being singletons, with the ten largest covering about 3%. Sequencing was performed on PBMCs. The receptors derive from a woman between 18 and 29 years old in good health and CMV-seropositive.

V is TRBV9 and J is TRBJ1-6; 10 bases map to TRBD1. J was trimmed by 10 bases and V by 5 bases; bases with no gene match: 9. The CDR3 is 15 residues long. The germline V gene has CDR1 SGDLS and CDR2 YYNGEE. The CDR3 DNA reads TGTGCCAGCAGGAAAACCGGGACAGGGGAATCACCCCTCCACTTT. It codes for CASRKTGTGESPLHF.

This clone was observed a single time. This sequence joins TRBV6-6 and TRBJ2-1; tentative D call: TRBD1 (5 bases). Trimming shortened V by 5 bases and J by 4 bases, and 9 bases separated the two germline ends. The CDR3 spans 13 residues. Germline CDR1 MNHNY, CDR2 SVGAGI (reference sequence). The CDR3 spells CASSDRQYNEQFF. The CDR3 bases are TGTGCCAGCAGTGACCGACAGTACAATGAGCAGTTCTTC.

CDR3 in DNA: TGCGCCAGCAGCCAAGACGGGGGAACCACTGAAGCTTTCTTT. This translates into CASSQDGGTTEAFF. The rearrangement joins TRBV4-3 to TRBJ1-1, with D possibly TRBD1 on 5 matching bases. Germline-derived CDR1 and CDR2 are LGHNA and YSLEER. The CDR3 sequence is 14 residues long. V shed 0 bases and J shed 4 bases, with 9 bases lying between them.

This clone occurred once. V usage is TRBV19 and J usage is TRBJ2-1, with TRBD1 as a possible D gene (6 bases). This CDR3 contains 13 residues. The germline CDR1 and CDR2 sequences are LNHDA and SQIVND (reference sequence). Trimming took off 4 bases at V and 9 bases at J, with 13 bases between the two ends. Written as DNA, the CDR3 is TGTGCCAGTAGTAAGACAGGTTATGGTGAGCAGTTCTTC. This codes for CASSKTGYGEQFF.

This clone was picked up a small number of times. J is TRBJ1-6 and V is TRBV29-1; 9 bases agree with TRBD1. CDR3 length equals 14 residues. Trimming at V came to 7 bases and at J to 7 bases, leaving 8 bases not matched to a gene. CDR1 is SQVTM, CDR2 ANQGSEA, per germline. CDR3 residues: CSAGTGSGNSPLHF. The DNA for the CDR3 is TGCAGCGCCGGGACAGGGTCGGGGAATTCACCCCTCCACTTT.

The chain couples TRBV18 to TRBJ2-5, with 8 bases aligning to TRBD2. The germline V gene encodes CDR1 KGHSH and CDR2 LQKENI. V was pared by 0 bases and J by 1 base, with 7 bases of the junction left unmatched. CDR3 length: 17 amino acids. The CDR3 region is CASSPPNRAGGQETQYF. CDR3 nucleotide sequence: TGTGCCAGCTCACCACCGAACAGGGCGGGGGGCCAAGAGACCCAGTACTTC.

Only one count was recorded for this clone. This rearrangement joins TRBV7-9 to TRBJ2-2; no firm D call. CDR1 is SEHNR, CDR2 FQNEAQ, per germline (reference sequence). The CDR3 loop spans 12 amino acids. V shed 10 bases and J shed 1 base, with 7 bases lying between them. CDR3 protein: CATRQNTGELFF. The CDR3 DNA follows: TGTGCCACCAGACAGAACACCGGGGAGCTGTTTTTT.

The gene calls are TRBV2 and TRBJ2-1; 10 nucleotides match TRBD2. Trimming removed 6 bases from V and 0 bases from J; junction bases left unmatched: 5. Germline CDR1 is SNHLY and CDR2 is FYNNEI. The CDR3 extends over 16 amino acids. CDR3 amino acids: CASRSLAGDSYNEQFF. CDR3 DNA sequence: TGTGCCAGCAGATCCCTAGCGGGGGACTCCTACAATGAGCAGTTCTTC.

With regard to this clone: The same CDR3 is also encoded by other DNA sequences in this sample. CDR3 in amino acids: CASSPGAMNTEAFF. The CDR3 nucleotides read TGTGCCAGCTCACCAGGGGCTATGAACACTGAAGCTTTCTTT. This rearrangement joins TRBV18 to TRBJ1-1, with D maybe TRBD1 (5 bases). V lost 2 bases and J 0 bases, leaving 7 bases between the germline ends. Germline V CDR1 and CDR2: KGHSH, LQKENI. The CDR3 loop spans 14 amino acids.

The chain employs TRBV6-1 and TRBJ1-3, with D perhaps matching TRBD1 (5 bases). Between the trimmed V and J ends, which lost 7 bases and 4 bases, there was a span of 17 bases. CDR3 length: 15 residues. Germline CDR1 and CDR2: MNHNS and SASEGT. The CDR3: CASTLVGGSGNTIYF. The CDR3 nucleotides read TGTGCCAGCACTCTCGTGGGGGGATCAGGAAACACCATATATTTT.

The chain is built from TRBV9 and TRBJ1-1; perhaps TRBD1 as D (6 bases). Trimming shortened V by 7 bases and J by 3 bases, and 16 bases separated the two germline ends. Germline values: CDR1 SGDLS, CDR2 YYNGEE. This CDR3 comprises 14 residues. CDR3 in amino acids: CASGGPRGHTEAFF. CDR3 coding DNA: TGTGCCAGCGGGGGTCCGCGGGGGCACACTGAAGCTTTCTTT.

The sample holds a few counts of this clone. V gene TRBV2 combines with J gene TRBJ1-2, with D maybe TRBD1 (5 bases). The germline V gene encodes CDR1 SNHLY and CDR2 FYNNEI. The CDR3 covers 14 residues. Trimming removed 5 bases from V and 4 bases from J, with 14 bases in between. The CDR3 DNA reads as TGTGCCAGCAGTCAAAACCAGGGATTCTATGGCTACACCTTC. This translates into CASSQNQGFYGYTF.

The chain is built from TRBV6-5 and TRBJ1-1; D gene ambiguous. Trimming cost V 4 bases and J 4 bases, with 13 bases left between them. Germline assignment: CDR1 MNHEY and CDR2 SVGAGI. The CDR3 loop spans 14 amino acids. The CDR3 DNA follows: TGTGCCAGCAGTTTATTAAGGGAGACCACTGAAGCTTTCTTT. Protein product: CASSLLRETTEAFF.

The rearrangement uses TRBV6-1 and TRBJ2-3; D unresolved. Per germline, CDR1 MNHNS and CDR2 SASEGT. Trimming took 2 bases from V and 8 from J, leaving 14 bases between them. CDR3 length equals 14 residues. CDR3 loop: CASSESNGRPTQYF. CDR3 bases: TGTGCCAGCAGTGAATCCAACGGCAGGCCTACGCAGTATTTT.

This clone was detected only a few times. This chain joins TRBV19 and TRBJ1-1; 7 bases fit TRBD1. The CDR3 is 14 residues long. V was pared by 4 bases and J by 0 bases, with 2 bases of the junction left unmatched. CDR1 and CDR2 (germline): LNHDA, SQIVND (reference sequence). CDR3 coding DNA: TGTGCCAGTAGTAGACAGGGATTGAACACTGAAGCTTTCTTT. It is translated as CASSRQGLNTEAFF.

V gene TRBV23-1 combines with J gene TRBJ1-1, with D possibly matching TRBD1 (5 bases). TRBV23-1 is noted as an ORF with a role that remains uncertain. V dropped 1 base and J dropped 5 bases, with 20 bases sitting between them. The CDR3 is 17 residues long. The CDR3 loop is CASSQLGIWGARTEAFF. The CDR3 DNA is TGCGCCAGCAGTCAATTGGGTATATGGGGCGCACGAACTGAAGCTTTCTTT.

The chain links TRBV6-5 to TRBJ2-1; 7 bases map to TRBD1. From germline, CDR1 is MNHEY and CDR2 SVGAGI. The CDR3 has 13 amino acids. Trimming removed 5 bases from V and 4 bases from J; junction bases left unmatched: 2. CDR3 region: CASSQTGYNEQFF. The CDR3 nucleotides read TGTGCCAGCAGTCAGACAGGGTACAATGAGCAGTTCTTC.